These T cell receptor beta chains were read from a single sample in a study of blood T cells in healthy people across ages. TCRdb ran MiXCR on the 5' RACE reads and lists one entry per CDR3 protein. The data show 980,000 or so distinct CDR3 sequences, with roughly 48% seen just once and about an eighth held by the top ten. The sample taken for sequencing was blood. These receptors were obtained from a man aged 25 to 40 in good health. The CDR3 runs from the conserved cysteine through the conserved F or W. The D gene is left open where the match is weak. Clone size appears in some rows only: once, few, many, or a class for an expanded clone.

v_gene,abundance,j_gene,d_gene,CDR3aa,CDR3nt
TRBV12-3/TRBV12-4,few,TRBJ2-4,TRBD1,CASSLGTGLKYF,TGTGCCAGCAGTTTAGGGACAGGTTTAAAGTACTTC
TRBV6-1,.,TRBJ1-2,.,CASSDSGSYGYTF,TGTGCCAGCAGTGACTCCGGCAGTTATGGCTACACCTTC
TRBV12-3/TRBV12-4,.,TRBJ1-2,.,CASSSVFGTYGYTF,TGTGCCAGCAGTTCCGTATTTGGGACCTATGGCTACACCTTC
TRBV29-1,.,TRBJ2-7,TRBD1,CSVGVLGGGEQYF,TGCAGCGTTGGGGTCTTAGGGGGCGGCGAGCAGTACTTC
TRBV30,.,TRBJ1-4,.,CAWSAPLESAEKLFF,TGTGCCTGGAGTGCCCCTCTAGAGTCTGCCGAAAAACTGTTTTTT
TRBV20-1,.,TRBJ2-2,.,CSAGHPGAGELFF,TGCAGTGCTGGCCACCCTGGGGCCGGGGAGCTGTTTTTT
TRBV20-1,.,TRBJ2-5,.,CSASQREETQYF,TGCAGTGCTAGCCAGAGGGAAGAGACCCAGTACTTC
TRBV6-2/TRBV6-3,few,TRBJ2-1,TRBD2,CASSPIPGLAGGSNSYNEQFF,TGTGCCAGCAGCCCTATCCCGGGACTAGCGGGGGGAAGCAACTCCTACAATGAGCAGTTCTTC
TRBV20-1,.,TRBJ1-1,.,CSATDSLNTEAFF,TGCAGTGCTACAGACAGTCTGAACACTGAAGCTTTCTTT
TRBV12-3/TRBV12-4,.,TRBJ2-7,TRBD1,CASSPGQGRPSSYEQYF,TGTGCCAGCAGTCCCGGACAGGGCAGGCCAAGCTCCTACGAGCAGTACTTC
TRBV5-1,.,TRBJ2-2,TRBD2,CASSVQAGGPNTGELFF,TGCGCCAGCAGTGTTCAAGCGGGGGGCCCGAACACCGGGGAGCTGTTTTTT
TRBV5-6,.,TRBJ1-5,TRBD1,CASRRTGYNQPQHF,TGTGCCAGCAGGCGGACAGGTTACAATCAGCCCCAGCATTTT
TRBV6-2/TRBV6-3,.,TRBJ2-3,TRBD2,CASRASGGASTDTQYF,TGTGCCAGCAGGGCTAGCGGGGGCGCTAGCACAGATACGCAGTATTTT
TRBV10-3,.,TRBJ1-2,.,CAIEIGPLHGHTF,TGTGCCATCGAGATCGGGCCACTTCATGGCCACACCTTC
TRBV6-1,few,TRBJ2-4,TRBD1,CASSPGQGASGKNIQYF,TGTGCCAGCAGTCCAGGACAGGGGGCGTCTGGCAAAAACATTCAGTACTTC
TRBV28,.,TRBJ2-1,TRBD2,CASSSASGGNNEQFF,TGTGCCAGCAGTTCTGCTAGCGGGGGAAACAATGAGCAGTTCTTC
TRBV5-1,.,TRBJ2-1,TRBD1,CASSLYGTGDDEQFF,TGCGCCAGCAGCTTGTACGGGACAGGGGACGATGAGCAGTTCTTC
TRBV15,.,TRBJ2-5,.,CATSLSGQHQYF,TGTGCCACCAGTCTCAGCGGGCAACATCAGTACTTC
TRBV7-2,few,TRBJ1-5,.,CASSLALPGKSNQPQHF,TGTGCCAGCAGCTTAGCGCTTCCAGGGAAGAGCAATCAGCCCCAGCATTTT
TRBV3-1,.,TRBJ2-5,TRBD2,CASSLAGMETQYF,TGTGCCAGCAGCCTAGCGGGGATGGAGACCCAGTACTTC
TRBV20-1,.,TRBJ1-4,.,CSATESATNEKPFF,TGCAGTGCTACTGAAAGTGCAACTAATGAAAAACCGTTTTTT
TRBV20-1,many,TRBJ2-1,TRBD2,CSARSSGGLNEQFF,TGCAGTGCTAGATCTAGCGGGGGCCTCAATGAGCAGTTCTTC
TRBV12-3/TRBV12-4,few,TRBJ2-7,.,CASSPTKEWAYEQYF,TGTGCCAGCAGTCCTACAAAGGAGTGGGCCTACGAGCAGTACTTC
TRBV6-2/TRBV6-3,.,TRBJ1-5,.,CASSRGYNNQPQHF,TGTGCCAGCAGTCGGGGGTATAACAATCAGCCCCAGCATTTT
TRBV28,.,TRBJ2-5,.,CASSPRRVQETQYF,TGTGCCAGCAGCCCCCGACGGGTACAAGAGACCCAGTACTTC
TRBV6-2/TRBV6-3,.,TRBJ1-5,TRBD1,CASSLQTGVQPQHF,TGTGCCAGCAGTCTCCAGACAGGGGTGCAGCCCCAGCATTTT
TRBV3-1,once,TRBJ2-1,.,CASSQSRGDYFNYNEQFF,TGTGCCAGCAGCCAGTCAAGGGGGGACTATTTTAACTACAATGAGCAGTTCTTC
TRBV29-1,.,TRBJ2-3,.,CSVDLRLQVTTDTRYF,TGCAGCGTTGACCTTCGGCTGCAGGTCACCACAGATACGCGGTATTTT
TRBV6-1,few,TRBJ2-6,TRBD1,CASSQTGVGANVLTF,TGTGCCAGCAGTCAAACAGGGGTCGGGGCCAACGTCCTGACTTTC
TRBV3-1,.,TRBJ2-1,.,CASGGHEQFF,TGTGCCAGTGGGGGGCATGAGCAGTTCTTC
TRBV20-1,.,TRBJ1-1,TRBD1,CSARDRGTANTEAFF,TGCAGTGCTAGAGATAGAGGGACAGCCAACACTGAAGCTTTCTTT
TRBV9,once,TRBJ2-1,TRBD1,CASSVRGQGFNEEFF,TGTGCCAGCAGCGTCAGGGGACAGGGCTTTAATGAGGAGTTCTTC
TRBV27,.,TRBJ1-1,.,CASFPGGGATEAFF,TGTGCCAGCTTCCCCGGGGGCGGGGCCACTGAAGCTTTCTTT
TRBV6-1,once,TRBJ1-5,TRBD1,CASSELHIPTGGDQPQHF,TGTGCCAGCAGTGAACTTCATATCCCGACAGGGGGGGATCAGCCCCAGCATTTT
TRBV20-1,few,TRBJ1-2,.,CSAPPRVDYGYTF,TGCAGTGCCCCCCCAAGGGTAGACTATGGCTACACCTTC
TRBV27,few,TRBJ2-7,.,CASSSSTQAAYEQYF,TGTGCCAGCAGTTCCTCGACCCAGGCAGCCTACGAGCAGTACTTC
TRBV5-1,.,TRBJ1-1,.,CASSDQHLNTEAFF,TGCGCCAGCAGCGACCAACACTTGAACACTGAAGCTTTCTTT